The 4 T cell receptor beta chains below all came from one sample that was sequenced in a study of T cells in Graves' hyperthyroidism and ophthalmopathy. Amplification targeted TCR beta CDR3 regions from RNA transcripts. Primed by the HTBI set, a first-round RT-PCR was run on the TCR CDR3. In TCRdb, the multiplex PCR reads were re-called with MiXCR into one record per CDR3 protein. The data show some 700,000 distinct CDR3 sequences, 17% seen once. The sample comprised blood. All receptors come from a man aged 45-65 years with Graves' hyperthyroidism.

This clonotype was recorded at least ten times. The chain has TRBV6-1 and TRBJ2-7; D unclear. Germline lookup yields CDR1 MNHNS and CDR2 SASEGT. The CDR3 extends over 15 amino acids. V lost 0 bases and J 3 bases, leaving 12 bases between the germline ends. For the CDR3, the DNA is TGTGCCAGCAGTGAAGCTTTAAGTACGTTCTACGAGCAGTACTTC. It codes for CASSEALSTFYEQYF.

At least ten counts were recorded for this clonotype. The chain is built from TRBV6-1 and TRBJ2-2; 7 bases line up with TRBD2. CDR3 length equals 17 residues. Trimming removed 7 bases from V and 3 bases from J; junction bases left unmatched: 14. CDR1 MNHNS and CDR2 SASEGT come from the germline V gene. Here the CDR3 DNA reads TGTGCCAGCAAAATACTACCGGGACTAACCTACACCGGGGAGCTGTTTTTT. Translation: CASKILPGLTYTGELFF.

At least ten counts were recorded for this clonotype. The V and J genes are TRBV19 and TRBJ2-1; 13 positions agree with TRBD2. Trimming took 7 bases from V and 8 from J; bases not matched to a gene: 8. Germline CDR1 and CDR2: LNHDA and SQIVND (reference sequence). The CDR3 is 15 amino acids. CDR3 in DNA: TGTGCCAGTACTACTAGCGGGAGGGCCGTCTATGAGCAGTTCTTC. Translation: CASTTSGRAVYEQFF.

This clonotype was counted many times. This chain uses TRBV29-1 with TRBJ2-7, with 8 positions matching TRBD1. The CDR3 covers 13 residues. The ends lost 7 bases at V and 2 bases at J; junction bases unmatched: 7. Germline CDR1 is SQVTM and CDR2 is ANQGSEA. The CDR3 is CSGSLQGAYEQYF. The DNA for the CDR3 is TGCAGCGGGAGCCTACAGGGGGCCTACGAGCAGTACTTC.